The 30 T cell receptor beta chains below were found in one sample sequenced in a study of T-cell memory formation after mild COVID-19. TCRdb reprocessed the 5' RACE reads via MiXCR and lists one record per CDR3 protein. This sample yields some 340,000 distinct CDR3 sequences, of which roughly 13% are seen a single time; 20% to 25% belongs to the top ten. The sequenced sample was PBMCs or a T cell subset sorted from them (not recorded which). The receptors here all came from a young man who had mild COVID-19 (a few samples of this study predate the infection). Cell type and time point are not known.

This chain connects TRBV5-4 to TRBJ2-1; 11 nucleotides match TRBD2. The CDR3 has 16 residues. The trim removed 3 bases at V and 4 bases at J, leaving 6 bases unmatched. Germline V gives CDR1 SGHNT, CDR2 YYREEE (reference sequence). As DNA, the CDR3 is TGTGCCAGCAGCTATCATAGCGGGGGGGGTTACAATGAGCAGTTCTTC. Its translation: CASSYHSGGGYNEQFF.

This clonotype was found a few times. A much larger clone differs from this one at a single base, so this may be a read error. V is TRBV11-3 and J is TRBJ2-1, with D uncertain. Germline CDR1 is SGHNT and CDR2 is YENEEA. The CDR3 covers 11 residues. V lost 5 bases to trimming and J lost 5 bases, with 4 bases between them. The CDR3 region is CASSADNEQFF. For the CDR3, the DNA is TGTGCCAGCAGCGCCGACAATGAGCAGTTCTTC.

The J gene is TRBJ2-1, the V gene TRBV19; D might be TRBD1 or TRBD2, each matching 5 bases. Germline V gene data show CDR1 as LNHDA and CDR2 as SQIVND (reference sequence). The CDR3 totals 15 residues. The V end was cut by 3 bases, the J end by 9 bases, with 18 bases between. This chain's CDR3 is CASSIGRGAIVEQFF. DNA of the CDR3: TGTGCCAGTAGTATCGGAAGAGGGGCCATCGTTGAGCAGTTCTTC.

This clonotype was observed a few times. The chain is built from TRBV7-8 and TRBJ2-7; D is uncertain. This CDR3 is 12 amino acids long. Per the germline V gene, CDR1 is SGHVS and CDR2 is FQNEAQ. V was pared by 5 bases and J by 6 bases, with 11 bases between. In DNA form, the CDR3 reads TGTGCCAGCAGCCCCACCGGACGCGAGCAGTACGTC. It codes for CASSPTGREQYV.

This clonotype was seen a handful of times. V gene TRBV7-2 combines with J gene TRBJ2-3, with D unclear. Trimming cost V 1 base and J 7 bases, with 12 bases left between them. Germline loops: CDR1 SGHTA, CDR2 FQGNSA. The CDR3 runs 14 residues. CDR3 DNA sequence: TGTGCCAGCAGCTTAGGGCCGGGCGGTAATACGCAGTATTTT. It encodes CASSLGPGGNTQYF.

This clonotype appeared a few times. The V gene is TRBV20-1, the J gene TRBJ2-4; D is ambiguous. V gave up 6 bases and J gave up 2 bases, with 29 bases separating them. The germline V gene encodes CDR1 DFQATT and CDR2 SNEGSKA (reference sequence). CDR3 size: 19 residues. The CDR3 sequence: CSATRDRAAWLQTKNIQYF. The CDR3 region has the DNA TGCAGTGCAACAAGAGACCGGGCGGCATGGCTACAGACCAAAAACATTCAGTACTTC.

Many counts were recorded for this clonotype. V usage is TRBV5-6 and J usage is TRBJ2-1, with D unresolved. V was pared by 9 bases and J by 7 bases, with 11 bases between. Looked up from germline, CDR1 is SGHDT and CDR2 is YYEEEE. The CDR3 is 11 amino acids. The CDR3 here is CATASLNEQFF. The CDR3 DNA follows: TGTGCCACCGCAAGCCTGAATGAGCAGTTCTTC.

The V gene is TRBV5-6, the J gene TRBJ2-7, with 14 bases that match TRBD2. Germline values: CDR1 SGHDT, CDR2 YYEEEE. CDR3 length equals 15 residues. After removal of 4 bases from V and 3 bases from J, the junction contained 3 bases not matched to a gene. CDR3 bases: TGTGCCAGCAGCGGACTAGCGGGGGGAAGCTACGAGCAGTACTTC. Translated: CASSGLAGGSYEQYF.

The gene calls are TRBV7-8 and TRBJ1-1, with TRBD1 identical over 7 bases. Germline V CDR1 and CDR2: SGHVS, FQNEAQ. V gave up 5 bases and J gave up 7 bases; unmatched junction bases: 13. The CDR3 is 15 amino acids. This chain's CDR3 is CASSAITTGIGEAFF. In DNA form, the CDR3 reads TGTGCCAGCAGCGCTATTACGACAGGGATTGGTGAAGCTTTCTTT.

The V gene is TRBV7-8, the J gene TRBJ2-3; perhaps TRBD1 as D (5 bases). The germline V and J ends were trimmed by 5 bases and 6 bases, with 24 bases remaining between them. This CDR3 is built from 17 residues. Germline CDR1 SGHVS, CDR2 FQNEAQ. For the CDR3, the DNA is TGTGCCAGCAGCCCGCAGATATTTCGAGACAGTCCGGATACGCAGTATTTT. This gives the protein CASSPQIFRDSPDTQYF.

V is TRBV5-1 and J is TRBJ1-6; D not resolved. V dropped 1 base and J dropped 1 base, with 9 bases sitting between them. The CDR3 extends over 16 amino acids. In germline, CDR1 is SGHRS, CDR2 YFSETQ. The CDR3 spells CASSLNGESYNSPLHF. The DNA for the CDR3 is TGCGCCAGCAGCTTGAACGGGGAGTCCTATAATTCACCCCTCCACTTT.

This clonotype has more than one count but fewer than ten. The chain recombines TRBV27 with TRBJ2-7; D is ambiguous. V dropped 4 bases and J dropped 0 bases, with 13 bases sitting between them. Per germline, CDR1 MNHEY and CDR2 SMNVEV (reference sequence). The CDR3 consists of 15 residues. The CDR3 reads CASSSPSLYSYEQYF. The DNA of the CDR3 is TGTGCCAGCAGTTCCCCGTCTCTCTACTCCTACGAGCAGTACTTC.

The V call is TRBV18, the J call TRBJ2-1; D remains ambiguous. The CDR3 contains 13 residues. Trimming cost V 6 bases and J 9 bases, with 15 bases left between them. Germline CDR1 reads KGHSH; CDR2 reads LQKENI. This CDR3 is CASSPPGLSEQFF. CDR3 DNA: TGTGCCAGCTCTCCTCCCGGCCTCAGTGAGCAGTTCTTC.

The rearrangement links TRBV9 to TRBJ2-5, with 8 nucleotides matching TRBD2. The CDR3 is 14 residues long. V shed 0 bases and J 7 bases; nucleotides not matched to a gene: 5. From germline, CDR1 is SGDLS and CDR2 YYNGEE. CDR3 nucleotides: TGTGCCAGCAGCGTAGTTAGCGGGGAAGGGACCCAGTACTTC. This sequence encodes CASSVVSGEGTQYF.

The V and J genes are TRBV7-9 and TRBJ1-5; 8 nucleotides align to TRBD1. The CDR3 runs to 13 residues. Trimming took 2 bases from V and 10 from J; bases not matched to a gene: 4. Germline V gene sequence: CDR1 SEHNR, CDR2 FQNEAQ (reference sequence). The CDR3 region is CASSLQGAKPQHF. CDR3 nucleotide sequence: TGTGCCAGCAGCTTACAGGGGGCTAAACCCCAGCATTTT.

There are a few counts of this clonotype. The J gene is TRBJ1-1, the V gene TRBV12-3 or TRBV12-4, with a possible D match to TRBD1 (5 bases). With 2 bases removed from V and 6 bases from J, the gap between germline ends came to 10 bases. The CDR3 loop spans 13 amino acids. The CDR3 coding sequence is TGTGCCAGCAGTTTACGGGGGAGTGCTGAAGCTTTCTTT. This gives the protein CASSLRGSAEAFF.

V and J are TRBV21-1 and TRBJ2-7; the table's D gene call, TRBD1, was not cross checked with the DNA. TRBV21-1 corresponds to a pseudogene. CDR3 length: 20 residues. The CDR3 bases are TGTGCCAGCAGCAAAGATCGGGGCGGACTGACCTCTCGTAACTCCTACGAGCAGTACGTC. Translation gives CASSKDRGGLTSRNSYEQYV.

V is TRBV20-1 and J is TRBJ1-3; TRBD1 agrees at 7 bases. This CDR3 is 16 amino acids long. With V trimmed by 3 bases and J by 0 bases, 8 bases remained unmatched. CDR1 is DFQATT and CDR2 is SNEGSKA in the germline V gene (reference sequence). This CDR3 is CSASPRTGFSGNTIYF. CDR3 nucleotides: TGCAGTGCTAGCCCCCGGACAGGATTCTCTGGAAACACCATATATTTT.

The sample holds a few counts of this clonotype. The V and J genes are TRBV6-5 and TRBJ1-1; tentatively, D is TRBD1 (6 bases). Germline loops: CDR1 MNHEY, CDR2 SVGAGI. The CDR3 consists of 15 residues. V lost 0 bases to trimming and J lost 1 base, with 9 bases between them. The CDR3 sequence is CASSYSGGANTEAFF. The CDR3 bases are TGTGCCAGCAGTTACTCTGGGGGGGCGAACACTGAAGCTTTCTTT.

CDR3 amino acids: CATSRVRGAGNTIYF. In DNA form, the CDR3 reads TGTGCCACCAGCAGAGTCAGGGGCGCTGGAAACACCATATATTTT. J is TRBJ1-3 and V is TRBV15; tentative D call: TRBD1 (6 bases). The CDR3 length is 15 residues. Trimming left V 1 base short and J 2 bases short, with 9 bases between. CDR1 is LNHNV, CDR2 YYDKDF, per germline (reference sequence). Based on the CDR3 plus reference TRBV15 and TRBJ1-3, the full variable domain is DAMVIQNPRYQVTQFGKPVTLSCSQTLNHNVMYWYQQKSSQAPKLLFHYYDKDFNNEADTPDNFQSRRPNTSFCFLDIRSPGLGDTAMYLCATSRVRGAGNTIYFGEGSWLTVV.

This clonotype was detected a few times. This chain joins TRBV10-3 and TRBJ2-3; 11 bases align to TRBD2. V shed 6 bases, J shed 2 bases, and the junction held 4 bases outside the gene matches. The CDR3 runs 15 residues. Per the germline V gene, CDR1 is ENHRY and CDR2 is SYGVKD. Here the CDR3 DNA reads TGTGCCATCAGCGCGGGACTAGCGGACACAGATACGCAGTATTTT. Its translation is CAISAGLADTDTQYF.

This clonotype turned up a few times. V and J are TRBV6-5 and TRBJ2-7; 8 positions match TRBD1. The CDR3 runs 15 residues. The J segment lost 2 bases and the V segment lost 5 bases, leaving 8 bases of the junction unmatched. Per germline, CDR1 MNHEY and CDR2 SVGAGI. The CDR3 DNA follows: TGTGCCAGCAGTATGTCAGGGGGCGTTACCTACGAGCAGTACTTC. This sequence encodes CASSMSGGVTYEQYF.

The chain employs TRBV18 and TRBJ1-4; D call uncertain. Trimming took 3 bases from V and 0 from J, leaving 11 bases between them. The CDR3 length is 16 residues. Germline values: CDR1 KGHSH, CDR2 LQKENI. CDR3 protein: CASSPMITSTNEKLFF. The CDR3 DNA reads TGTGCCAGCTCACCGATGATAACCTCAACTAATGAAAAACTGTTTTTT.

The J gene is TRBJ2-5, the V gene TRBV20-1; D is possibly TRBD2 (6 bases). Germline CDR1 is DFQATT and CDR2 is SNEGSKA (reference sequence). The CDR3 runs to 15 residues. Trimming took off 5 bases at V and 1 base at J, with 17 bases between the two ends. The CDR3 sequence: CSALRLQAGQETQYF. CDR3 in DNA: TGCAGTGCTCTCCGCCTTCAAGCGGGCCAAGAGACCCAGTACTTC.

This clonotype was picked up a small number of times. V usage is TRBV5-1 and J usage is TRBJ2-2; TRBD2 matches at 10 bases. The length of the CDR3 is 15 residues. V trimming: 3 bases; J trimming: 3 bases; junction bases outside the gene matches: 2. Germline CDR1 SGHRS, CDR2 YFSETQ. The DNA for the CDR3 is TGCGCCAGCAGCTCTACTAGCGGGGACACCGGGGAGCTGTTTTTT. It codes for CASSSTSGDTGELFF.

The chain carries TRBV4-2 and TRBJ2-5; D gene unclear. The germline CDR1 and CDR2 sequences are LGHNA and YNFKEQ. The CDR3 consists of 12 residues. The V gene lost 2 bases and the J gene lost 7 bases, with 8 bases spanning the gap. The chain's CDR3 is CASSQPGRTQYF. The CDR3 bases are TGTGCCAGCAGCCAACCTGGACGGACCCAGTACTTC.

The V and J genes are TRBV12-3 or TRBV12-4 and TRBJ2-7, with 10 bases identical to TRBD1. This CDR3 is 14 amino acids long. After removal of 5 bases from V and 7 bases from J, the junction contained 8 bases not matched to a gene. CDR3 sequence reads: CASSTGQGSEEQYF. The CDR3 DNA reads TGTGCCAGCAGTACGGGACAGGGGTCTGAAGAGCAGTACTTC.

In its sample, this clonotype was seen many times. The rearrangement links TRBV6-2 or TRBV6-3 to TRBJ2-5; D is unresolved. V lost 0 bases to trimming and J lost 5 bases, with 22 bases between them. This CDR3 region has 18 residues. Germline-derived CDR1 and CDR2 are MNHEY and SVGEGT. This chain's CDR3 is CASSYSILIGFGEETQYF. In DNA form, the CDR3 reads TGTGCCAGCAGTTACTCGATTCTCATCGGGTTCGGTGAGGAGACCCAGTACTTC.

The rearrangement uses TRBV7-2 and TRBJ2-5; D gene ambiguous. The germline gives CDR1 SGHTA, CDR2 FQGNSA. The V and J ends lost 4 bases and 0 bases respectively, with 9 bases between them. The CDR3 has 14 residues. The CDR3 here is CASSSLGHQETQYF. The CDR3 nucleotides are TGTGCCAGCAGCTCCCTAGGGCACCAAGAGACCCAGTACTTC.

CDR3 sequence: CASSLSPPIGYTF. CDR3 bases: TGTGCCAGCAGCTTATCGCCCCCTATTGGCTACACCTTC. This chain connects TRBV7-9 to TRBJ1-2; no clear D gene. CDR1 and CDR2 from the germline V gene are SEHNR and FQNEAQ (reference sequence). Trimming stripped 2 bases from V and 7 bases from J, with 11 bases between. The length of the CDR3 is 13 residues.